A selection of T cell receptor beta chains follows, all from one sample in a study of blood T cell repertoires in COVID-19. Clones were sequenced by immunoSEQ multiplex PCR, and TCRdb holds only the in-frame ones, with some missing. The sample holds approximately 90,000 clones; roughly 87% are singletons and the top ten take 3.5% to 4%. Sequencing used peripheral blood. These receptors were obtained from a man aged 60 to 75 with acute or convalescent COVID-19. Both conserved end residues are part of each CDR3. The D gene is left open where the match is weak. Clone size, where shown, is once, few, many, or a class for clones that have expanded.

size,J,D,V,CDR3,DNA
-,TRBJ2-1,-,TRBV27,CASSSQGSYNEQFF,TGTGCCAGCAGTTCTCAGGGCTCCTACAATGAGCAGTTCTTC
-,TRBJ2-1,TRBD2,TRBV7-2,CASSLTPTSGGVNEQFF,TGTGCCAGCAGCTTAACCCCGACTAGCGGGGGGGTAAATGAGCAGTTCTTC
many,TRBJ1-1,TRBD1,TRBV30,CAWNIGQGAFQAFF,TGTGCCTGGAACATAGGACAGGGGGCTTTCCAAGCTTTCTTT
-,TRBJ1-2,-,TRBV6-5,CASSYTGTRTVF,TGTGCCAGCAGTTATACCGGGACACGGACTGTATTC
few,TRBJ1-1,-,TRBV15,CATSIRTANTEAFF,TGTGCCACCAGCATACGTACAGCGAACACTGAAGCTTTCTTT
-,TRBJ2-3,TRBD1,TRBV11-3,CASSLGQAFSSTDTQYF,TGTGCCAGCAGCCTGGGACAGGCGTTTTCTAGCACAGATACGCAGTATTTT
-,TRBJ2-7,-,TRBV2,CASGSQVKGGEQYF,TGTGCCAGCGGCTCCCAGGTGAAAGGTGGCGAGCAGTACTTC
-,TRBJ1-2,TRBD1,TRBV13,CASSLIGTGVSGYTF,TGTGCCAGCAGCCTGATCGGGACAGGGGTTTCTGGCTACACCTTC
many,TRBJ2-7,TRBD2,TRBV2,CASKDSGGYYEQYF,TGTGCCAGCAAGGATAGCGGGGGGTACTACGAGCAGTACTTC
-,TRBJ2-7,TRBD2,TRBV14,CASSRDYSYEQYF,TGTGCCAGCAGTCGGGACTACTCCTACGAGCAGTACTTC
-,TRBJ2-5,TRBD1,TRBV15,CATSTRTGRETQYF,TGTGCCACCAGCACCCGGACAGGGCGGGAGACCCAGTACTTC
-,TRBJ2-2,-,TRBV19,CASSIMIGSNTGELFF,TGTGCCAGTAGTATAATGATCGGGTCGAACACCGGGGAGCTGTTTTTT
many,TRBJ1-2,-,TRBV6-5,CASSYSRGRRYTF,TGTGCCAGCAGTTACTCTCGGGGGAGGCGCTACACCTTC
-,TRBJ1-5,-,TRBV7-9,CASSLSGGINQPQHF,TGTGCCAGCAGCTTATCTGGGGGCATCAATCAGCCCCAGCATTTT
-,TRBJ2-1,-,TRBV19,CASSMRAWGNEQFF,TGTGCCAGTAGTATGAGGGCCTGGGGAAATGAGCAGTTCTTC
-,TRBJ2-3,-,TRBV24-1,CATSDPFTDTQYF,TGTGCCACCAGTGATCCTTTCACAGATACGCAGTATTTT
once,TRBJ1-5,TRBD1,TRBV7-8,CASRLGGPSGQPQHF,TGTGCCAGCAGGCTAGGGGGCCCATCTGGGCAGCCCCAGCATTTT
few,TRBJ1-1,-,TRBV5-1,CASSLNSGVEAFF,TGCGCCAGCAGCTTAAACAGTGGTGTTGAAGCTTTCTTT
-,TRBJ2-3,-,TRBV4-2,CASSLGANLGTDTQYF,TGTGCCAGCAGCCTCGGTGCGAACCTAGGCACAGATACGCAGTATTTT
once,TRBJ1-2,-,TRBV7-2,CASSLYRVVDGYTF,TGTGCCAGCAGCTTATACAGGGTTGTGGATGGCTACACCTTC